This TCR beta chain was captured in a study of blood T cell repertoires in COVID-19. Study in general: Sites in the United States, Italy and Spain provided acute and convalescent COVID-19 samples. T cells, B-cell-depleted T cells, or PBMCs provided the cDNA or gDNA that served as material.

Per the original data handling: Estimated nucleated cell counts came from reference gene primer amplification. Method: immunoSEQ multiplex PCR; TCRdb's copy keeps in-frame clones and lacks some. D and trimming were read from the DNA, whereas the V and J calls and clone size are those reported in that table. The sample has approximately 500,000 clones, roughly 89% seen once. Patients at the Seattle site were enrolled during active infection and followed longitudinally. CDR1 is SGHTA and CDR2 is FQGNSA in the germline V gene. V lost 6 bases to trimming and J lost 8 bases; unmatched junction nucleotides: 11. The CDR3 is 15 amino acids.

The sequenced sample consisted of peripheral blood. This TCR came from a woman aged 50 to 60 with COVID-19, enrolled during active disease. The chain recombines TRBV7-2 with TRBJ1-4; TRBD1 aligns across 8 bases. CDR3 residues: CASRPGQGMGEKLFF. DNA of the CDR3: TGTGCCAGCAGACCCGGACAGGGAATGGGGGAAAAACTGTTTTTT.